This T cell receptor beta chain was captured by sequencing in a study of siplizumab effects on memory and regulatory T cells. The CDR3 has 13 amino acids. Germline CDR1 SGHRS, CDR2 YFSETQ. Trimming stripped 6 bases from V and 1 base from J, with 9 bases between. Assay: immunoSEQ multiplex PCR; the TCRdb copy retains only in-frame clones and omits some. The sample carries about 100,000 clones, 80% to 95% recorded once. The chain combines TRBV5-1 with TRBJ2-3; D might be TRBD2 (7 bases). The sequence came from a human donor in good health. Some clones in this sample may be carry-over from other donors' samples. The sample consisted of CD4+ T cells sorted from blood. The CDR3, as DNA: TGCGCCAGCACGGGGGGCGGCACAGATACGCAGTATTTT. It is translated as CASTGGGTDTQYF.